What follows are 2 T cell receptor beta chains derived from one specimen sequenced in a study of blood T cells in healthy people across ages. Alongside a J-beta primer mix, a sample-barcoded 5' primer served in a second PCR lasting 7 to 11 cycles. TCRdb re-derived calls from the 5' RACE reads in MiXCR, one entry per CDR3 protein. The table has hundreds of thousands of distinct CDR3 sequences, roughly three fifths seen once; the top ten hold roughly 26%. Sequencing input: blood. Receptors were obtained from a man aged 40-49 years in good health.

This chain connects TRBV28 to TRBJ1-5, with no clear D. The CDR3 is made up of 13 amino acids. From germline, CDR1 is MDHEN and CDR2 SYDVKM. The germline V and J ends were trimmed by 7 bases and 7 bases, with 14 bases remaining between them. In nucleotides, the CDR3 is TGTGCCAGCACCCTTGGAGGGTTGCAGCCCCAGCATTTT. Its protein product is CASTLGGLQPQHF.

Turning to this clonotype: One end of the junction fails to match germline, which may point to a read error. This chain uses TRBV27 with TRBJ2-7; TRBD2 is a possible D gene (6 bases). Per germline, CDR1 MNHEY and CDR2 SMNVEV (reference sequence). The CDR3 runs to 15 residues. The CDR3 DNA is TGTGCCAACAGTTTCACCGGGGGTATGGTCTACGAGCAGTACTTC. This encodes CANSFTGGMVYEQYF.